This T cell receptor (beta chain) was identified in a study of blood T cell repertoires in COVID-19. The method was immunoSEQ multiplex PCR; TCRdb's version includes in-frame clones alone and lacks a portion of them. The profile covers more than 1,500 clones, with approximately 84% appearing a single time and about 16% taken by the ten largest. The clonotype was recovered from a man in his 70s with active COVID-19. Specimen: peripheral blood.

This CDR3 is CASRWDRGRSSYGYTF. For the CDR3, the DNA is TGTGCCAGCAGGTGGGACAGGGGGCGATCTTCCTATGGCTACACCTTC. The V gene is TRBV5-5, the J gene TRBJ1-2; 12 nucleotides agree with TRBD1. With 5 bases clipped from V and 4 bases from J, the junction kept 9 bases outside the gene matches. Germline V gives CDR1 SGHKS, CDR2 YYEKEE (reference sequence). The CDR3 has 16 residues.